This is a list of T cell receptor beta chains from one sample in a study of cytomegalovirus exposure and HLA in healthy donors. Data came from immunoSEQ multiplex PCR; TCRdb stores just in-frame clones and leaves some out. There are about 140,000 clones in the sample; 85% to 90% occur only once, and roughly 5% lies in the top ten. The specimen sequenced was PBMCs. These receptors all stem from a woman in her 30s in good health and CMV-seronegative. Each CDR3 is given with its conserved first and last residue. The D gene is left open where the match is weak. The size field is filled for only some rows; it gives once, few, many or a size class.

TGCGCCAGCAGCGCGGGAGGGCAGGGCATTTACACAGATACGCAGTATTTT | CASSAGGQGIYTDTQYF | TRBJ2-3 | TRBD2 | TRBV5-1 | -
TGTGCCAGCAGCTTATTGCGGGAGACCCAGTACTTC | CASSLLRETQYF | TRBJ2-5 | - | TRBV7-2 | -
TGTGCCAGCAGTCCGACCGGGACAGGGGACCTTTTAGAGCAGTACTTC | CASSPTGTGDLLEQYF | TRBJ2-7 | TRBD1 | TRBV6-4 | -
TGTGTCAGAAGCTCTTACAGGGTCCATGGCTACACCTTC | CVRSSYRVHGYTF | TRBJ1-2 | - | TRBV7-5 | -
TGTGCCAGCAGAGGACTAGCGAACTACAAACTGAGGAATGAGCAGTTCTTC | CASRGLANYKLRNEQFF | TRBJ2-1 | TRBD2 | TRBV28 | -
TGTGCCAGCTACAGGGGGGTGGGCACTGAAGCTTTCTTT | CASYRGVGTEAFF | TRBJ1-1 | TRBD1 | TRBV18 | -
TGTGCCAGTAGCATCGGGACAGGGAGAGGAAACACCATATATTTT | CASSIGTGRGNTIYF | TRBJ1-3 | TRBD1 | TRBV19 | -
TGTGCCAGCAGGAGGGAGGGGCTCGGGGGGAGCTCCTACGAGCAGTACTTC | CASRREGLGGSSYEQYF | TRBJ2-7 | TRBD2 | TRBV2 | -
TGTGCCAGCAGTAACGGGCCAGGGGGTTTTTGGTCAGATACGCAGTATTTT | CASSNGPGGFWSDTQYF | TRBJ2-3 | TRBD1 | TRBV7-6 | -
TGTGCCTGGAGTGTAGCTTCACTAACTCATAACTATGGCTACACCTTC | CAWSVASLTHNYGYTF | TRBJ1-2 | - | TRBV30 | -
TGTGCCAGCAGTGGCGGGGGGGCGATTTACGAGCAGTACTTC | CASSGGGAIYEQYF | TRBJ2-7 | TRBD2 | TRBV28 | -
TGTGCCAGCAGCCGCGGACGGCTAGCGGGAGGATACAATGAGCAGTTCTTC | CASSRGRLAGGYNEQFF | TRBJ2-1 | TRBD2 | TRBV7-8 | -
TGTGCCAGCAGTCCGGGACAGGGGGCAGAGACCCAGTACTTC | CASSPGQGAETQYF | TRBJ2-5 | TRBD1 | TRBV28 | -
TGTGCCTGGAGTGAAGTGAGAGTCACCGGGGAGCTGTTTTTT | CAWSEVRVTGELFF | TRBJ2-2 | - | TRBV30 | -
TGTGCCAGCAGCCACTCCGAGAGGGCGCCTAGCACAGATACGCAGTATTTT | CASSHSERAPSTDTQYF | TRBJ2-3 | - | TRBV6-7 | -
TGTGCCAGCAGCTTAGCGCAGACCTACGAGCAGTACTTC | CASSLAQTYEQYF | TRBJ2-7 | - | TRBV7-2 | -
TGTGCCAGCAGCGGTACCCAGGGGATAAACTATGGCTACACCTTC | CASSGTQGINYGYTF | TRBJ1-2 | - | TRBV9 | -
TGTGCCAGCAGCATTCCGGGACAGGGGAAAAGCAATTCAAACACCGGGGAGCTGTTTTTT | CASSIPGQGKSNSNTGELFF | TRBJ2-2 | - | TRBV21-1 | -
TGTGCCAGCAGTTTTCAGGGGATAAATTACGAGCAGTACTTC | CASSFQGINYEQYF | TRBJ2-7 | - | TRBV27 | -
TGTGCCAGCACCACTGGGGCAGCAGGTAACTATGGCTACACCTTC | CASTTGAAGNYGYTF | TRBJ1-2 | - | TRBV28 | -
TGTGCCAGCAGTTTATCGGGCGGGAGCGCCACCGGGGAGCTGTTTTTT | CASSLSGGSATGELFF | TRBJ2-2 | TRBD2 | TRBV27 | -
TGCAGCGTTAGGACTAGCGGGAGAATCTCCCCCTACAATGAGCAGTTCTTC | CSVRTSGRISPYNEQFF | TRBJ2-1 | TRBD2 | TRBV29-1 | -
TGTGCCAGTAGTAGGACTAGCGGGGGGCTATACAATGAGCAGTTCTTC | CASSRTSGGLYNEQFF | TRBJ2-1 | TRBD2 | TRBV19 | -
TGTGCCAGCAGCCCTCAGTTGAACACTGAAGCTTTCTTT | CASSPQLNTEAFF | TRBJ1-1 | - | TRBV11-2 | -
TGTGCCAGTAGTGGGGGACAGGGGTTTGAAAAACTGTTTTTT | CASSGGQGFEKLFF | TRBJ1-4 | TRBD1 | TRBV19 | -
TGTGCCATCAGTGAGTCCCGGGGTGTCGGAGGGTCCTATAGCAATCAGCCCCAGCATTTT | CAISESRGVGGSYSNQPQHF | TRBJ1-5 | - | TRBV10-3 | once
TGTGCCAGTAGCGGACGTCGGGAGTCCTACGAGCAGTACTTC | CASSGRRESYEQYF | TRBJ2-7 | - | TRBV19 | -
TGTGCCAGCAGCTCCAGGGTATCCAGCACAGATACGCAGTATTTT | CASSSRVSSTDTQYF | TRBJ2-3 | - | TRBV5-8 | -
TGTGCCAGCAGCCAGGGGGAGGGTCAGCCCCAGCATTTT | CASSQGEGQPQHF | TRBJ1-5 | - | TRBV4-2 | few
TGTGCCAGTAGTCTTACTAGCGTGCCCTACGAGCAGTACTTC | CASSLTSVPYEQYF | TRBJ2-7 | TRBD2 | TRBV19 | -
TGTGCCAGTAGGCCAGGGGGCCTCACTGAAGCTTTCTTT | CASRPGGLTEAFF | TRBJ1-1 | TRBD1 | TRBV19 | -
TGTGCCAGCTCACCACGTCTCGGGTCTACAGATACGCAGTATTTT | CASSPRLGSTDTQYF | TRBJ2-3 | - | TRBV18 | -
TGTGCCAGCAGGGTTAGCGGGGGGGCGGAGACCCAGTACTTC | CASRVSGGAETQYF | TRBJ2-5 | TRBD2 | TRBV2 | -
TGCGCCAGCAGCAACAGGGGAGGCGCAACTAATGAAAAACTGTTTTTT | CASSNRGGATNEKLFF | TRBJ1-4 | TRBD1 | TRBV5-1 | once
TGTGCCAGCACCGGAGGGGAGGGGCAGCCCCAGCATTTT | CASTGGEGQPQHF | TRBJ1-5 | - | TRBV2 | -
TGTGCCAGCAGCTTATGGAGGGGGCGAGACACTGAAGCTTTCTTT | CASSLWRGRDTEAFF | TRBJ1-1 | TRBD1 | TRBV7-8 | -
TGTGCCAGCAGCTTAGATGTGGGGGGGATCAATGAGCAGTTCTTC | CASSLDVGGINEQFF | TRBJ2-1 | TRBD2 | TRBV7-9 | -
TGTGCCAGCAGCTTAGGGCCGGGACTTTCCCTCTATGGCTACACCTTC | CASSLGPGLSLYGYTF | TRBJ1-2 | - | TRBV7-3 | -
TGTGCCAGCAGCCATGGCGGGGACCTTGACATTCAGTACTTC | CASSHGGDLDIQYF | TRBJ2-4 | - | TRBV16 | -
TGTGCCAGTAGTACACATTTTAGACAGGGATCCTACGAGCAGTACTTC | CASSTHFRQGSYEQYF | TRBJ2-7 | TRBD1 | TRBV19 | -
TGTGCCAGCAGCGTAGGGGGGGACAATGAGCAGTTCTTC | CASSVGGDNEQFF | TRBJ2-1 | - | TRBV9 | -
TGCGCCAGCAGCCAAGGACTAGCGGGGGGACGCACAGATACGCAGTATTTT | CASSQGLAGGRTDTQYF | TRBJ2-3 | TRBD2 | TRBV4-1 | -
TGTGCCAGCAGCTGGGGAGCCGTCACAGATACGCAGTATTTT | CASSWGAVTDTQYF | TRBJ2-3 | - | TRBV13 | -
TGTGCCTGGAGAAGGACAGGGACTAACTACGAGCAGTACTTC | CAWRRTGTNYEQYF | TRBJ2-7 | - | TRBV30 | -
TGTGCCAGCAGCTGGTCTGGGACTGCGGGGACTGAAGCTTTCTTT | CASSWSGTAGTEAFF | TRBJ1-1 | - | TRBV7-2 | -
TGTGCCAGCAGCGTGAGGGACACTCTTAGGGCAAACAATGAGCAGTTCTTC | CASSVRDTLRANNEQFF | TRBJ2-1 | - | TRBV9 | -
TGTGCCAGCAGCTTAGCGGGACTAGGCCACGAGCAGTACTTC | CASSLAGLGHEQYF | TRBJ2-7 | TRBD2 | TRBV7-2 | -